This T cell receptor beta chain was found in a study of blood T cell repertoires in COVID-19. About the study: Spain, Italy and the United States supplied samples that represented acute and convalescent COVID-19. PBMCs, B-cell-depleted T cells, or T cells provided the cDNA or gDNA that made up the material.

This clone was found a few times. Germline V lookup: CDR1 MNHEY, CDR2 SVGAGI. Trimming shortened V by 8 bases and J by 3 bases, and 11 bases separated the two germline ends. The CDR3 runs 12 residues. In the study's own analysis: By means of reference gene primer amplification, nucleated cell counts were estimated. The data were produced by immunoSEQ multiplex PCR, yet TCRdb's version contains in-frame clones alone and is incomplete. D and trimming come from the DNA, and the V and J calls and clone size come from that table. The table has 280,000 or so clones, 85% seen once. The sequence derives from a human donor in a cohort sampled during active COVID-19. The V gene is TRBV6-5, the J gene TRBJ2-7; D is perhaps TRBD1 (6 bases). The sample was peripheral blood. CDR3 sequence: CASDRSYYEQYF. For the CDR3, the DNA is TGTGCCAGCGACAGGTCCTACTACGAGCAGTACTTC.